This T cell receptor (beta chain) was retrieved from a study of cytomegalovirus exposure and HLA in healthy donors. Germline values: CDR1 SGHTA, CDR2 FQGNSA. This CDR3 region has 16 residues. V was clipped by 5 bases and J by 2 bases; unmatched bases: 10. Study observations and caveats: Later analysis identified several of the most significant clusters that appeared linked to common viral pathogens. A link between a missense DCLRE1C variant and TCR beta V- and J-gene trimming emerged from a later analysis. At a 0.05 false discovery rate, a later analysis found over 15,000 TCR beta sequences to be associated with HLA alleles.

In this sample, this clone turned up a few times. What it recognizes is unknown. PCR primers comprised 60 Vbeta and 13 Jbeta primers. Profiling relied on immunoSEQ multiplex PCR, and the TCRdb table lists in-frame clones only, not all of them. Of about 120,000 clones listed, around 70% are singletons. This TCR came from a woman aged 40 to 50 in good health and CMV-seronegative. The V call is TRBV7-2, the J call TRBJ2-3; 7 bases are shared with TRBD1. The sequencing input was PBMCs. CDR3 in amino acids: CASSGPPGQITDTQYF. DNA of the CDR3: TGTGCCAGCAGCGGCCCCCCGGGACAGATCACAGATACGCAGTATTTT.